Listed below are T cell receptor beta chains from one sample, sequenced in a study of OX40 agonist ivuxolimab in advanced cancers. Here immunoSEQ multiplex PCR was the method, and the copy in TCRdb shows in-frame clones only, minus some. The sample records over 150,000 clones, under 95% being singletons. The starting material was CD4+ or CD8+ T cells sorted from blood, obtained in a trial of the OX40 agonist ivuxolimab. These receptor sequences come from an adult with an advanced solid tumor such as melanoma, head and neck, liver or kidney cancer. Both conserved end residues are part of each CDR3. A D gene is named only where the DNA matches it firmly. Clone sizes are given selectively: once, few, many, or a class where the clone is expanded.

D gene: -
clone size: -
V gene: TRBV4-3
J gene: TRBJ2-5
CDR3 DNA: TGCGCCAGCAGCCAAGGTAACAGGGGAGGAGAGACCCAGTACTTC
CDR3 protein: CASSQGNRGGETQYF

D gene: -
clone size: -
V gene: TRBV10-2
J gene: TRBJ1-5
CDR3 DNA: TGCGCCAGCAGTGATCGGGAAGGAGCTTATAGCAATCAGCCCCAGCATTTT
CDR3 protein: CASSDREGAYSNQPQHF

D gene: -
clone size: -
V gene: TRBV6-1
J gene: TRBJ1-1
CDR3 DNA: TGTGCCAGCAGTGAAGGCCCGGGCTTGAACACTGAAGCTTTCTTT
CDR3 protein: CASSEGPGLNTEAFF

D gene: -
clone size: -
V gene: TRBV18
J gene: TRBJ1-3
CDR3 DNA: TGTGCCAGCTCACCAGCAGGGTCTGGAAACACCATATATTTT
CDR3 protein: CASSPAGSGNTIYF

D gene: -
clone size: -
V gene: TRBV7-9
J gene: TRBJ1-1
CDR3 DNA: TGTGCCAGCAGCTTAGAGGCAGCCGTGAACACTGAAGCTTTCTTT
CDR3 protein: CASSLEAAVNTEAFF

D gene: -
clone size: -
V gene: TRBV6-1
J gene: TRBJ2-7
CDR3 DNA: TGTGCCAGCAGTAGCGGGACAACTAAGACCTACGAGCAGTACTTC
CDR3 protein: CASSSGTTKTYEQYF

D gene: TRBD2
clone size: -
V gene: TRBV7-2
J gene: TRBJ2-1
CDR3 DNA: TGTGCCAGCAGCTTAGCCCCCCCTAGCGGGAGTCTGGATGAGCAGTTCTTC
CDR3 protein: CASSLAPPSGSLDEQFF

D gene: TRBD1
clone size: -
V gene: TRBV6-5
J gene: TRBJ1-4
CDR3 DNA: TGTGCCAGCAGTCGGGGGGAGGGGGCCGGTGAAAAACTGTTTTTT
CDR3 protein: CASSRGEGAGEKLFF

D gene: TRBD2
clone size: -
V gene: TRBV30
J gene: TRBJ2-7
CDR3 DNA: TGTGCCTGGGGAAGGCGCGGGGGAGAGCAGTACTTC
CDR3 protein: CAWGRRGGEQYF

D gene: TRBD1
clone size: -
V gene: TRBV28
J gene: TRBJ2-2
CDR3 DNA: TGTGCCAGCAGTTTGTGGACAGGGGGAACCGGGGAGCTGTTTTTT
CDR3 protein: CASSLWTGGTGELFF

D gene: -
clone size: -
V gene: TRBV20-1
J gene: TRBJ1-1
CDR3 DNA: TGCAGTGCTAGTCAGAACACTGAAGCTTTCTTT
CDR3 protein: CSASQNTEAFF

D gene: -
clone size: -
V gene: TRBV7-2
J gene: TRBJ2-1
CDR3 DNA: TGTGCCAGCAGCTTAGAGAGGGGACCAAGAAAGCAGTTCTTC
CDR3 protein: CASSLERGPRKQFF

D gene: -
clone size: -
V gene: TRBV5-4
J gene: TRBJ2-3
CDR3 DNA: TGTGCCAGCAGCTTGGTGGCTGCCCCAGATACGCAGTATTTT
CDR3 protein: CASSLVAAPDTQYF

D gene: -
clone size: -
V gene: TRBV28
J gene: TRBJ1-1
CDR3 DNA: TGTGCCAGCAGTTTAATAGGGGTCAGGGAAGCTTTCTTT
CDR3 protein: CASSLIGVREAFF

D gene: -
clone size: -
V gene: TRBV19
J gene: TRBJ2-7
CDR3 DNA: TGTGCCAGTAGTATGAGGCAGGGGCCCAACTCCTACGAGCAGTACTTC
CDR3 protein: CASSMRQGPNSYEQYF

D gene: TRBD1
clone size: -
V gene: TRBV6-5
J gene: TRBJ1-2
CDR3 DNA: TGTGCCAGCAGCCCAGGGGGAAACTATGGCTACACCTTC
CDR3 protein: CASSPGGNYGYTF

D gene: -
clone size: -
V gene: TRBV5-1
J gene: TRBJ2-7
CDR3 DNA: TGCGCCAGCAGCTCCTCCCACGAGCAGTACTTC
CDR3 protein: CASSSSHEQYF

D gene: TRBD2
clone size: -
V gene: TRBV6-5
J gene: TRBJ2-4
CDR3 DNA: TGTGCCAGCAGTTTCTCCAGCGGGAGTGGGAACATTCAGTACTTC
CDR3 protein: CASSFSSGSGNIQYF

D gene: TRBD1
clone size: -
V gene: TRBV5-4
J gene: TRBJ2-2
CDR3 DNA: TGTGCCAGCAGCGGAATTGGGCAGGGGGCCGGGGAGCTGTTTTTT
CDR3 protein: CASSGIGQGAGELFF

D gene: -
clone size: -
V gene: TRBV19
J gene: TRBJ2-7
CDR3 DNA: TGTGCCAGTACGGTGAGCGGAGGGGCCTACGAGCAGTACTTC
CDR3 protein: CASTVSGGAYEQYF

D gene: -
clone size: -
V gene: TRBV12-5
J gene: TRBJ2-1
CDR3 DNA: TGTGCTAGTGGTTTGGCACGCGGGCAATCCCAGTTCTTC
CDR3 protein: CASGLARGQSQFF

D gene: -
clone size: -
V gene: TRBV18
J gene: TRBJ1-4
CDR3 DNA: TGTGCCAGCTCACCACTTTCTGGGGGGAATGAAAAACTGTTTTTT
CDR3 protein: CASSPLSGGNEKLFF

D gene: -
clone size: -
V gene: TRBV6-6
J gene: TRBJ1-5
CDR3 DNA: TGTGCCAGCAGTTACGGGCAGGGGTATAGCAATCAGCCCCAGCATTTT
CDR3 protein: CASSYGQGYSNQPQHF

D gene: TRBD2
clone size: -
V gene: TRBV5-1
J gene: TRBJ2-2
CDR3 DNA: TGCGCCAGCAGCGCCGCCGCGGGAGGGAGCACCGGGGAGCTGTTTTTT
CDR3 protein: CASSAAAGGSTGELFF

D gene: TRBD1
clone size: -
V gene: TRBV4-3
J gene: TRBJ1-4
CDR3 DNA: TGCGCCAGCAGCCAAGAACAGGGGGGGAACGGTGAAAAACTGTTTTTT
CDR3 protein: CASSQEQGGNGEKLFF

D gene: -
clone size: -
V gene: TRBV5-1
J gene: TRBJ1-1
CDR3 DNA: TGCGCCAGTCAGGGCCTTACGAACACTGAAGCTTTCTTT
CDR3 protein: CASQGLTNTEAFF

D gene: -
clone size: -
V gene: TRBV7-8
J gene: TRBJ1-2
CDR3 DNA: TGTGCCAGCAGCCCCGGGACGGTAGCTAACTATGGCTACACCTTC
CDR3 protein: CASSPGTVANYGYTF

D gene: -
clone size: -
V gene: TRBV28
J gene: TRBJ2-7
CDR3 DNA: TGTGCCGAGGAACACGCCGCCTACGAGCAGTACTTC
CDR3 protein: CAEEHAAYEQYF

D gene: -
clone size: -
V gene: TRBV4-3
J gene: TRBJ1-2
CDR3 DNA: TGCGCCAGCAGCCAAGATCTTAAAGACCGCTATGGCTACACCTTC
CDR3 protein: CASSQDLKDRYGYTF

D gene: -
clone size: once
V gene: TRBV30
J gene: TRBJ2-5
CDR3 DNA: TGTGCCTGGAGTGTAGGCGAGACCCAGTACTTC
CDR3 protein: CAWSVGETQYF

D gene: TRBD1
clone size: -
V gene: TRBV9
J gene: TRBJ1-1
CDR3 DNA: TGTGCCAGCAGCGTAGCTACCCAGGGGGGGAACACTGAAGCTTTCTTT
CDR3 protein: CASSVATQGGNTEAFF

D gene: -
clone size: -
V gene: TRBV7-2
J gene: TRBJ2-7
CDR3 DNA: TGTGCCAGCAGCCGAGCGGGGACAGTTCGTAACGAGCAGTACTTC
CDR3 protein: CASSRAGTVRNEQYF

D gene: -
clone size: -
V gene: TRBV25-1
J gene: TRBJ1-4
CDR3 DNA: TGTGCCAGCAGGAGAGCTGCAACTAATGAAAAACTGTTTTTT
CDR3 protein: CASRRAATNEKLFF

D gene: TRBD1
clone size: once
V gene: TRBV7-2
J gene: TRBJ1-2
CDR3 DNA: TGTGCCAGCAGCCCCGGACAGGGTAGGCAGAGTAACTATGGCTACACCTTC
CDR3 protein: CASSPGQGRQSNYGYTF

D gene: TRBD1
clone size: -
V gene: TRBV19
J gene: TRBJ2-6
CDR3 DNA: TGTGCCAGTACCGACAGGGTGGCTGGGGCCAACGTCCTGACTTTC
CDR3 protein: CASTDRVAGANVLTF

D gene: -
clone size: -
V gene: TRBV15
J gene: TRBJ2-1
CDR3 DNA: TGTGCCACCCGACGACAGGGCGGGAGTGAGCAGTTCTTC
CDR3 protein: CATRRQGGSEQFF

D gene: -
clone size: -
V gene: TRBV2
J gene: TRBJ1-5
CDR3 DNA: TGTGCCAGCTCCTCCGGTCGGAATAGCAATCAGCCCCAGCATTTT
CDR3 protein: CASSSGRNSNQPQHF

D gene: -
clone size: -
V gene: TRBV19
J gene: TRBJ2-6
CDR3 DNA: TGTGCCAGTAGTATAGGGGGTCTAGCCAACGTCCTGACTTTC
CDR3 protein: CASSIGGLANVLTF

D gene: -
clone size: -
V gene: TRBV7-2
J gene: TRBJ2-5
CDR3 DNA: TGTGCCAGCAGCTCCCGGACTCAAGAGACCCAGTACTTC
CDR3 protein: CASSSRTQETQYF

D gene: TRBD1
clone size: -
V gene: TRBV4-1
J gene: TRBJ1-1
CDR3 DNA: TGCGCCAGCAGCCGAAGGGAAAGCGGGACAGTGAACACTGAAGCTTTCTTT
CDR3 protein: CASSRRESGTVNTEAFF

D gene: -
clone size: -
V gene: TRBV28
J gene: TRBJ1-2
CDR3 DNA: TGTGCCAGCAGTTTTGGGGGGGACTATGGCTACACCTTC
CDR3 protein: CASSFGGDYGYTF

D gene: -
clone size: -
V gene: TRBV5-5
J gene: TRBJ1-5
CDR3 DNA: TGTGCCAGCAGCGTGGGTTATGGGGCCGGTAGCAATCAGCCCCAGCATTTT
CDR3 protein: CASSVGYGAGSNQPQHF

D gene: -
clone size: -
V gene: TRBV6-5
J gene: TRBJ1-2
CDR3 DNA: TGTGCCAGCAGTTCCCAGACGGAGGGCTACACCTTC
CDR3 protein: CASSSQTEGYTF

D gene: -
clone size: -
V gene: TRBV9
J gene: TRBJ2-2
CDR3 DNA: TGTGCCAGCAGCGTACAGCCGACGAACACCGGGGAGCTGTTTTTT
CDR3 protein: CASSVQPTNTGELFF

D gene: -
clone size: -
V gene: TRBV6-5
J gene: TRBJ2-7
CDR3 DNA: TGTGCCAGCAGTTACTCTTCTCAGAACTACGAGCAGTACTTC
CDR3 protein: CASSYSSQNYEQYF

D gene: -
clone size: -
V gene: TRBV28
J gene: TRBJ2-5
CDR3 DNA: TGTGCCAGCAGCCAAGAGACCCAGTACTTC
CDR3 protein: CASSQETQYF

D gene: TRBD1
clone size: -
V gene: TRBV18
J gene: TRBJ1-2
CDR3 DNA: TGTGCCAGCTCACCCGACAGGGAATTGAGCTACACCTTC
CDR3 protein: CASSPDRELSYTF

D gene: -
clone size: -
V gene: TRBV28
J gene: TRBJ1-5
CDR3 DNA: TGTGCCAGCAGCCTAGGGGGAAGCAATCAGCCCCAGCATTTT
CDR3 protein: CASSLGGSNQPQHF

D gene: -
clone size: -
V gene: TRBV19
J gene: TRBJ2-5
CDR3 DNA: TGTGCCAGTAGCAGAGCCGGGGGAGAGACCCAGTACTTC
CDR3 protein: CASSRAGGETQYF

D gene: -
clone size: once
V gene: TRBV18
J gene: TRBJ2-2
CDR3 DNA: TGTGCCAGCTCACGAGAAAGCGATCGGAGCACCGGGGAGCTGTTTTTT
CDR3 protein: CASSRESDRSTGELFF